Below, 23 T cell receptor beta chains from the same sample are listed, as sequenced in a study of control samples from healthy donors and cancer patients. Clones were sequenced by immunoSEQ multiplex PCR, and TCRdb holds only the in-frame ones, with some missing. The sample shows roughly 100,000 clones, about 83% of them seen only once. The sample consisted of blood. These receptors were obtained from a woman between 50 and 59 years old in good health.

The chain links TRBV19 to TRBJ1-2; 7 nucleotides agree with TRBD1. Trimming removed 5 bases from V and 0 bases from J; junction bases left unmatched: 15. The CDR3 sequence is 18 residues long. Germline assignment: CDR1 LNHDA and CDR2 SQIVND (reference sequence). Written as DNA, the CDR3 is TGTGCCAGTAGTTCGGCAGGGGACAGCTACACTGCTAACTATGGCTACACCTTC. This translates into CASSSAGDSYTANYGYTF. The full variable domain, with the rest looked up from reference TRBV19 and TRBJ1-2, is DGGITQSPKYLFRKEGQNVTLSCEQNLNHDAMYWYRQDPGQGLRLIYYSQIVNDFQKGDIAEGYSVSREKKESFPLTVTSAQKNPTAFYLCASSSAGDSYTANYGYTFGSGTRLTVV.

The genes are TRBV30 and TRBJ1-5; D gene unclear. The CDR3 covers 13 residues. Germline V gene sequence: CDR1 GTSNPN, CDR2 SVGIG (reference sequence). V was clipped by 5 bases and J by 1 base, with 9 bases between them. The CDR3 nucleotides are TGTGCCTGGTCACCTGGGAGCAATCAGCCCCAGCATTTT. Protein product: CAWSPGSNQPQHF.

The CDR3 spells CASSRERQSYGYTF. In DNA form, the CDR3 reads TGTGCCAGCAGCCGAGAAAGGCAGTCATATGGCTACACCTTC. This chain links TRBV7-9 with TRBJ1-2; D not resolved. This CDR3 is built from 14 residues. Germline-derived CDR1 and CDR2 are SEHNR and FQNEAQ (reference sequence). The V and J ends lost 5 bases and 5 bases respectively, with 15 bases between them.

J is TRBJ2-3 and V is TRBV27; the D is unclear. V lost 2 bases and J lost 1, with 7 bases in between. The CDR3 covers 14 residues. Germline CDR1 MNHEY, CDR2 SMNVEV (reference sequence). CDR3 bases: TGTGCCAGCAGTTTAGATGTGGGCACAGATACGCAGTATTTT. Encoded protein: CASSLDVGTDTQYF.

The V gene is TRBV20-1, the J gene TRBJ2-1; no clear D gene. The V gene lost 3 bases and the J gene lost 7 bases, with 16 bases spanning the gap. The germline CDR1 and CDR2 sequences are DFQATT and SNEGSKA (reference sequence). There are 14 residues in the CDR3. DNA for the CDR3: TGCAGTGCTAGTCTTTTCCCGGTGAGGAATGAGCAGTTCTTC. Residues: CSASLFPVRNEQFF.

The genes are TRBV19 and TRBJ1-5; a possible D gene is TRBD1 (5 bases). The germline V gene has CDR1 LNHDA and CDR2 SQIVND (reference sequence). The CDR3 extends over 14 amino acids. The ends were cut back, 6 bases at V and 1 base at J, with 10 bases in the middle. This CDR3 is CASRPGRSNQPQHF. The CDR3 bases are TGTGCCAGTAGACCGGGACGCAGCAATCAGCCCCAGCATTTT.

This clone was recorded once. CDR3 nucleotides: TGTGCCAGCTCACCCCTGACAGGGGTTGGTGGAAAACTGTTTTTT. Translation gives CASSPLTGVGGKLFF. The J gene is TRBJ1-4, the V gene TRBV18; 8 bases fit TRBD1. This CDR3 contains 15 residues. After removal of 3 bases from V and 10 bases from J, the junction contained 10 bases not matched to a gene. Germline V gene data show CDR1 as KGHSH and CDR2 as LQKENI.

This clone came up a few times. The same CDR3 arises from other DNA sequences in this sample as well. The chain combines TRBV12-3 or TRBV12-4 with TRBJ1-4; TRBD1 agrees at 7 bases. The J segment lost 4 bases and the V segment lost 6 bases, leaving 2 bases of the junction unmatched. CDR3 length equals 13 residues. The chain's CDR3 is CASRGTVNEKLFF. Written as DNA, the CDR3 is TGTGCCAGCAGGGGGACAGTTAATGAAAAACTGTTTTTT.

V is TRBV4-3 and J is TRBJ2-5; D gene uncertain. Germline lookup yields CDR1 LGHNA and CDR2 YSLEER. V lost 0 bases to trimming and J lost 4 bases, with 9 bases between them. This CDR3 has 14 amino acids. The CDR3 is CASSQEAFRETQYF. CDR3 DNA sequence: TGCGCCAGCAGCCAAGAGGCTTTTCGAGAGACCCAGTACTTC.

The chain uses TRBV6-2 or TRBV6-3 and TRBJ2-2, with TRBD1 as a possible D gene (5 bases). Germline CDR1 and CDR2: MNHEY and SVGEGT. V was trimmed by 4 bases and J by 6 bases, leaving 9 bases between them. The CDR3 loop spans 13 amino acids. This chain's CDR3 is CASSFSRAGELFF. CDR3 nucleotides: TGTGCCAGCAGTTTCAGCAGGGCCGGGGAGCTGTTTTTT.

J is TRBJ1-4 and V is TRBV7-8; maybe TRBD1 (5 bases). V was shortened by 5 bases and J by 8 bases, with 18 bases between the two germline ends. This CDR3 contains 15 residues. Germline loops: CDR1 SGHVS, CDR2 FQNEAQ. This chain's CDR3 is CASSLGRRRGEKLFF. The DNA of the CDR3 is TGTGCCAGCAGCCTCGGTCGTCGACGGGGGGAAAAACTGTTTTTT.

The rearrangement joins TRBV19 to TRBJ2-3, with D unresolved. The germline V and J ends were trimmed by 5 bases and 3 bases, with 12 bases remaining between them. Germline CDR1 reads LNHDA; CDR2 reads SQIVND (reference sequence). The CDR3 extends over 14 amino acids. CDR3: CASSPLPSTDTQYF. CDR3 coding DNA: TGTGCCAGTAGTCCCTTGCCTAGTACAGATACGCAGTATTTT.

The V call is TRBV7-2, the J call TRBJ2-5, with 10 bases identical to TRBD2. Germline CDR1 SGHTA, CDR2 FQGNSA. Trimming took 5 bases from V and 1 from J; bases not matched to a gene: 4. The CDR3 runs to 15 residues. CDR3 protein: CASSLSGGAQETQYF. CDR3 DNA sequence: TGTGCCAGCAGCCTCAGCGGGGGGGCCCAAGAGACCCAGTACTTC.

The CDR3 protein is CASGLGRGRLSEAFF. In DNA form, the CDR3 reads TGTGCTAGTGGTTTGGGCAGGGGGCGATTGAGCGAAGCTTTCTTT. J is TRBJ1-1 and V is TRBV12-5; the match to TRBD1 covers 8 bases. The CDR3 extends over 15 amino acids. Germline CDR1 is LGHNT and CDR2 is FRNRAP. J lost 8 bases, V lost 1 base, and 9 bases had no gene match.

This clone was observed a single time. Here the CDR3 reads CASSLGSISSYNEQFF. CDR3 DNA: TGTGCCAGCAGCTTAGGATCTATAAGCTCCTACAATGAGCAGTTCTTC. The chain combines TRBV11-2 with TRBJ2-1; the D is unclear. The CDR3 has 16 residues. Per the germline V gene, CDR1 is SGHAT and CDR2 is FQNNGV. The germline V and J ends were trimmed by 1 base and 0 bases, with 10 bases remaining between them.

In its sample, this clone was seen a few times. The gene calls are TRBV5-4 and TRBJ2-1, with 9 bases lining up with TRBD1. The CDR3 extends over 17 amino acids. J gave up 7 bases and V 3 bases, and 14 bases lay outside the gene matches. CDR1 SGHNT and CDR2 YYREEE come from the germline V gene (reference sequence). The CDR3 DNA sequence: TGTGCCAGCAGCTCACAGGGGGCGCTCGGATTGGGGAATGAGCAGTTCTTC. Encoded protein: CASSSQGALGLGNEQFF.

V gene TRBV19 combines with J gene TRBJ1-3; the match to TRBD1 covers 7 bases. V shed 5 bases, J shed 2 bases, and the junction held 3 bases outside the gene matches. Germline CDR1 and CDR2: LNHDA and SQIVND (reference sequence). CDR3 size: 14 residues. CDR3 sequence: CASSLQGTGNTIYF. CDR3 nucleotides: TGTGCCAGTAGTTTACAGGGGACTGGAAACACCATATATTTT.

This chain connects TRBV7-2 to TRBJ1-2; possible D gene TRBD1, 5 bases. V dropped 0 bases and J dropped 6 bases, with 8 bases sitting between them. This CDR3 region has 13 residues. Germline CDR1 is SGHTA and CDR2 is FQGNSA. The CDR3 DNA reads TGTGCCAGCAGCTTAGCAGGGGTTGATGGCTACACCTTC. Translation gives CASSLAGVDGYTF.

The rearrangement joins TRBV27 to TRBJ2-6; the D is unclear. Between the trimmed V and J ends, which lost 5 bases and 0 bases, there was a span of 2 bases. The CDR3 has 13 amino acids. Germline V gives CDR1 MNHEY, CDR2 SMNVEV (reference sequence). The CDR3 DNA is TGTGCCAGCAGTCACTCTGGGGCCAACGTCCTGACTTTC. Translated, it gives CASSHSGANVLTF.

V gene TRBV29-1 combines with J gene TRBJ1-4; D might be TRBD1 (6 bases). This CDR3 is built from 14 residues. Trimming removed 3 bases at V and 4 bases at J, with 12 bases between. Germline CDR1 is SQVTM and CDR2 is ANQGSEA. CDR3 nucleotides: TGCAGCGTTGATATCGGGGGCCGTAATGAAAAACTGTTTTTT. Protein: CSVDIGGRNEKLFF.

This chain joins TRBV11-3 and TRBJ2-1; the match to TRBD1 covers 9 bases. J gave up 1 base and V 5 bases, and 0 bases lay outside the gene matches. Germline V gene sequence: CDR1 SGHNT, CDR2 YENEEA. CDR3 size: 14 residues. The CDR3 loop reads CASSGTGSYNEQFF. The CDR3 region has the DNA TGTGCCAGCAGCGGGACAGGGTCCTACAATGAGCAGTTCTTC.

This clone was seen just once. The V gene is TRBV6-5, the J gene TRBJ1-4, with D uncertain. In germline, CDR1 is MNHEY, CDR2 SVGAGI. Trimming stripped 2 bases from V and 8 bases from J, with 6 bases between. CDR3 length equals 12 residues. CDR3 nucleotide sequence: TGTGCCAGCAGTTACGTCGGAGAAAAACTGTTTTTT. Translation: CASSYVGEKLFF.

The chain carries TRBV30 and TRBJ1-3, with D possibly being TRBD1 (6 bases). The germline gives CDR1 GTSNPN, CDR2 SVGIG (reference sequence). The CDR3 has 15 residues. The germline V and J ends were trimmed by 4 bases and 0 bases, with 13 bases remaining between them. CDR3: CAWTTRGGSGNTIYF. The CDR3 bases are TGTGCCTGGACTACTAGGGGGGGCTCTGGAAACACCATATATTTT.